This T cell receptor beta chain was captured in a study of cytomegalovirus exposure and HLA in healthy donors. Among the roughly 110 subjects of the validation cohort, separate from the roughly 670-subject first cohort, were the donors. Libraries were prepared by immunoSEQ multiplex PCR; TCRdb keeps only in-frame clonotypes and omits some of them. The sample has around 190,000 clones, approximately 81% seen once; the top ten hold 15% to 20%. Study-wide results and limits: While the bulk of TCR sequences proved rare, some public TCRs turned up in many donors. The authors enumerated roughly 180 TCR beta chains as linked to cytomegalovirus. Diagnosis of cytomegalovirus status made by the classifier reportedly showed high specificity and sensitivity.

This clone was observed once. Its antigen is not known. Source material: PBMCs. This clonotype was obtained from a man aged 18 to 35 in good health and CMV-seropositive.

Here the CDR3 reads CASSQMSGSRETQYF. CDR3 in DNA: TGCGCCAGCAGCCAGATGAGCGGGAGTCGAGAGACCCAGTACTTC. This chain connects TRBV4-1 to TRBJ2-5, with TRBD2 matching over 8 bases. Germline V CDR1 and CDR2: MGHRA, YSYEKL. Losses at the gene ends were 3 bases for V and 4 bases for J; bases not matched to a gene: 7. The CDR3 length is 15 residues.